Reported below is one T cell receptor (beta chain). Method: immunoSEQ multiplex PCR; TCRdb's copy keeps in-frame clones and lacks some. Of tens of thousands of clones in the sample, roughly 85% were seen once. These data come from a study of blood T cell repertoires in COVID-19. Study-level information: T cells, B-cell-depleted T cells, or PBMCs supplied cDNA or gDNA.

The sequenced sample was peripheral blood. This receptor was taken from a human donor in a cohort sampled during active COVID-19.

The CDR3 here is CATSDSAGGSDTQYF. The CDR3 nucleotides are TGTGCCACCAGTGATTCGGCGGGGGGCTCAGATACGCAGTATTTT. The chain joins TRBV24-1 to TRBJ2-3, with 8 bases aligning to TRBD2. CDR1 is KGHDR, CDR2 SFDVKD, per germline. V was clipped by 2 bases and J by 4 bases; unmatched bases: 4. This CDR3 contains 15 residues.